This T cell receptor beta chain comes out of a study of blood T cell repertoires in COVID-19. At the level of the study: Samples of COVID-19 (acute and convalescent) were obtained from the United States, Italy and Spain.

Per the study methods: Estimation of nucleated cell counts relied on the amplification of reference gene primers. The data were produced by immunoSEQ multiplex PCR, yet TCRdb's version contains in-frame clones alone and is incomplete. Clone size and the V and J calls come from that table; the DNA yielded D and trimming. The sample yields more than 95,000 clones, roughly 92% seen once. A Seattle source enrolled patients during active infection and followed them longitudinally. The germline V and J ends were trimmed by 4 bases and 8 bases, with 18 bases remaining between them. The CDR3 contains 14 residues. CDR1 is SGHRS and CDR2 is YFSETQ in the germline V gene.

Sequencing was carried out using peripheral blood. The source is a middle-aged man with COVID-19, enrolled during active disease. The chain joins TRBV5-1 to TRBJ1-2, with D tentatively TRBD1 (6 bases). CDR3 in amino acids: CASSLDAGTSGYTF. DNA for the CDR3: TGCGCCAGCAGCCTCGATGCCGGGACATCCGGCTACACCTTC.